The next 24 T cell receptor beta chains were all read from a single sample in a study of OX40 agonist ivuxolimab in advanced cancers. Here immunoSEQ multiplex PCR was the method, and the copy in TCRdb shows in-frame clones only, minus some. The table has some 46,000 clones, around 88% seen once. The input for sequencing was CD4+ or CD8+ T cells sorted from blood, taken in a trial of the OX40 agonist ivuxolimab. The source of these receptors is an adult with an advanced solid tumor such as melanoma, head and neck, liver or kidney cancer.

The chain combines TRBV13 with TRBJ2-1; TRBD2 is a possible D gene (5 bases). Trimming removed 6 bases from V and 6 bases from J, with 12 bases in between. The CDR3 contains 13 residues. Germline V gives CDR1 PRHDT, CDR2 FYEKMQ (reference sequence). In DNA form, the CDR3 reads TGTGCCAGCAGTTGGCAGGAGGCCAATGAGCAGTTCTTC. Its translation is CASSWQEANEQFF.

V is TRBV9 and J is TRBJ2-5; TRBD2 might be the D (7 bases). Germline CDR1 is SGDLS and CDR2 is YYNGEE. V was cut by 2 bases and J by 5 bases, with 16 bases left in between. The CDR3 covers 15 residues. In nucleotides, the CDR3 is TGTGCCAGCAGCGTCGGGGGGCGGGAGAGGGAGACCCAGTACTTC. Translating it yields CASSVGGRERETQYF.

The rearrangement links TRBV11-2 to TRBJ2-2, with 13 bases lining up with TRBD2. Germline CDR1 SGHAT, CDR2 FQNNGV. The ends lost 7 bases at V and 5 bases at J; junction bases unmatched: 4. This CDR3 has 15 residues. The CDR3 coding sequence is TGTGCCAGCACCCCACTAGCGGGGGGGACCGGGGAGCTGTTTTTT. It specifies CASTPLAGGTGELFF.

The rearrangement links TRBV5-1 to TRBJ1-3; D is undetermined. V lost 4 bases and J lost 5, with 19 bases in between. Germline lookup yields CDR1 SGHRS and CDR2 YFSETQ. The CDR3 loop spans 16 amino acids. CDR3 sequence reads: CASSPSEGLSRNTIYF. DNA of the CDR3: TGCGCCAGCAGCCCCAGTGAAGGCCTCTCGAGAAACACCATATATTTT.

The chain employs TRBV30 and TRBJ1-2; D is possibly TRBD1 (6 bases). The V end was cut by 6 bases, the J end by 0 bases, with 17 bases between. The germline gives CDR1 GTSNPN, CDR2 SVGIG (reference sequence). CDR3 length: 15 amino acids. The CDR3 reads CACSASGAANYGYTF. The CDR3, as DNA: TGTGCCTGTTCCGCGTCAGGGGCGGCTAACTATGGCTACACCTTC.

The CDR3 bases are TGTGCCAGTAGTACCCTAGGGAGGGAGACCCAGTACTTC. Protein product: CASSTLGRETQYF. The chain is built from TRBV19 and TRBJ2-5, with D maybe TRBD2 (6 bases). Deletions cut 4 bases from V and 5 bases from J, with 11 bases between. The CDR3 runs to 13 residues. In germline, CDR1 is LNHDA, CDR2 SQIVND (reference sequence).

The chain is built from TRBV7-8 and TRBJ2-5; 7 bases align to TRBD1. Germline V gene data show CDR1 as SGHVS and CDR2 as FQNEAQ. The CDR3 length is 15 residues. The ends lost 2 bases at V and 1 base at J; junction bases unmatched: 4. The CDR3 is CASSLRGLAQETQYF. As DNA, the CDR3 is TGTGCCAGCAGCTTAAGGGGGCTAGCCCAAGAGACCCAGTACTTC.

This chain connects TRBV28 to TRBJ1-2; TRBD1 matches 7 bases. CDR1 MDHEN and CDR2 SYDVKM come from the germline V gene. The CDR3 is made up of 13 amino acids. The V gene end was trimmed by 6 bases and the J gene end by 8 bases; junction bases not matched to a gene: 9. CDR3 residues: CASSRHRGEGYTF. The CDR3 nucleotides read TGTGCCAGCAGCCGCCACAGGGGTGAAGGCTACACCTTC.

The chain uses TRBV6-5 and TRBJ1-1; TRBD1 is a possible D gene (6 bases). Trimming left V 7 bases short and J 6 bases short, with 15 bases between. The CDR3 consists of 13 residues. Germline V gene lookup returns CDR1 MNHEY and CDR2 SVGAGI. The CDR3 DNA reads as TGTGCCAGCAAGGGGGGCCTCAACCCTGAAGCTTTCTTT. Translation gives CASKGGLNPEAFF.

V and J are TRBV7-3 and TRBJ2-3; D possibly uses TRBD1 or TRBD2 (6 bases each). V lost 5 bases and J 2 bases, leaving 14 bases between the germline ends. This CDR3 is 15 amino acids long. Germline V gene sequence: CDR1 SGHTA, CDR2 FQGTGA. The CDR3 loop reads CASSPIGGHTDTQYF. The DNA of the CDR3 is TGTGCCAGCAGCCCCATTGGGGGGCACACAGATACGCAGTATTTT.

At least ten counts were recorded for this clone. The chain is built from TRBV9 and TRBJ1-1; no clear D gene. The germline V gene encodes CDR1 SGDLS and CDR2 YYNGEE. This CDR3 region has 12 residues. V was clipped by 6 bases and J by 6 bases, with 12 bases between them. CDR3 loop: CASNNNGAEAFF. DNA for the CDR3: TGTGCCAGCAACAACAATGGGGCTGAAGCTTTCTTT.

The CDR3 bases are TGTGCCAGCAGCTTTCCCGGACCTATCTACGAGCAGTACTTC. This codes for CASSFPGPIYEQYF. V usage is TRBV11-2 and J usage is TRBJ2-7; D is unresolved. The germline gives CDR1 SGHAT, CDR2 FQNNGV. The CDR3 has 14 amino acids. Between the trimmed V and J ends, which lost 3 bases and 3 bases, there was a span of 12 bases.

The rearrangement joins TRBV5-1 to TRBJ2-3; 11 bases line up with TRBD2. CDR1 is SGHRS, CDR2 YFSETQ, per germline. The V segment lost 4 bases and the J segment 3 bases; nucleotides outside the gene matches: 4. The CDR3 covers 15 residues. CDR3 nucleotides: TGCGCCAGCAGCAAGGGACTAGCGGAAACAGATACGCAGTATTTT. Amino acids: CASSKGLAETDTQYF.

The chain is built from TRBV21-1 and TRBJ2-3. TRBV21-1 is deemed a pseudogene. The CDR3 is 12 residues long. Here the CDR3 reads CASSKGVDTQYF. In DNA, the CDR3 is TGTGCCAGCAGCAAAGGTGTAGATACGCAGTATTTT.

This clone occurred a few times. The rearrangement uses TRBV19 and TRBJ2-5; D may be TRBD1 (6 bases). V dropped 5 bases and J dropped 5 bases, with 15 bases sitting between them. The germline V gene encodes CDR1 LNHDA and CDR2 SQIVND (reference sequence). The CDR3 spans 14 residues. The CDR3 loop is CASSSGQPRETQYF. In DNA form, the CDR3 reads TGTGCCAGTAGTTCTGGACAGCCTAGGGAGACCCAGTACTTC. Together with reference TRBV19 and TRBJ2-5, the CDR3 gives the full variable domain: DGGITQSPKYLFRKEGQNVTLSCEQNLNHDAMYWYRQDPGQGLRLIYYSQIVNDFQKGDIAEGYSVSREKKESFPLTVTSAQKNPTAFYLCASSSGQPRETQYFGPGTRLLVL.

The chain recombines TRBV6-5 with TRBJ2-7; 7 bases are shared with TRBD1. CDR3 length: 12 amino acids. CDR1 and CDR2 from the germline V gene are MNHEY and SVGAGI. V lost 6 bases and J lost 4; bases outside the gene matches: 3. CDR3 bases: TGTGCCAGCAGCCGACAGGGATACGAGCAGTACTTC. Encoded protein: CASSRQGYEQYF.

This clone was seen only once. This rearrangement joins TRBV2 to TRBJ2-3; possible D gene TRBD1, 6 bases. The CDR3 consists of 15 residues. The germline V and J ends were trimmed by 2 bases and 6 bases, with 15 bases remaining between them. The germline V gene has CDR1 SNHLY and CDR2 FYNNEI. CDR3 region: CASSETGTLSDTQYF. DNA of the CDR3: TGTGCCAGCAGTGAAACCGGGACACTCTCTGATACGCAGTATTTT.

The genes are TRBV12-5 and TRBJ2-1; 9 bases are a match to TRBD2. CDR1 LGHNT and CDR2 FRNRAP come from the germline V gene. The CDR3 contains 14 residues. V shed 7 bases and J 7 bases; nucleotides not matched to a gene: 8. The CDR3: CASARGGEWNEQFF. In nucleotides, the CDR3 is TGTGCTAGTGCGCGGGGGGGCGAATGGAATGAGCAGTTCTTC.

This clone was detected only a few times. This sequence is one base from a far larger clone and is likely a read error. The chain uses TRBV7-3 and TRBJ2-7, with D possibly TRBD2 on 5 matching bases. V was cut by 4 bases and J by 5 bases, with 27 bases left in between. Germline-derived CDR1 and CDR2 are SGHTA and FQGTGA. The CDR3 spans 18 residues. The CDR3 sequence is CASSSEPGLGESGNEQYF. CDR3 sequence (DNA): TGTGCCAGCAGCTCCGAGCCCGGTCTCGGGGAGTCAGGAAACGAGCAGTACTTC.

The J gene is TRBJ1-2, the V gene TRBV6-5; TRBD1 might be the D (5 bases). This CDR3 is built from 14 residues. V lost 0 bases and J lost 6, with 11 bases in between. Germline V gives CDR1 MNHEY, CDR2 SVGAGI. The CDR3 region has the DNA TGTGCCAGCAGTTACTCGGTGGAGGGGAATGGCTACACCTTC. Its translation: CASSYSVEGNGYTF.

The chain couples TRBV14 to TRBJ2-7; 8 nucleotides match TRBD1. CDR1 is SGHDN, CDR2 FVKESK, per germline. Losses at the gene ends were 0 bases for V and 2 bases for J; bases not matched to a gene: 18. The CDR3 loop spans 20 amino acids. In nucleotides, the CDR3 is TGTGCCAGCAGCCAAGATGGTGGAGCAGGGGGCTCACTTAGCCCCTACGAGCAGTACTTC. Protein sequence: CASSQDGGAGGSLSPYEQYF. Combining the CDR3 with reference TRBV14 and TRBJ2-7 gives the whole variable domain EAGVTQFPSHSVIEKGQTVTLRCDPISGHDNLYWYRRVMGKEIKFLLHFVKESKQDESGMPNNRFLAERTGGTYSTLKVQPAELEDSGVYFCASSQDGGAGGSLSPYEQYFGPGTRLTVT.

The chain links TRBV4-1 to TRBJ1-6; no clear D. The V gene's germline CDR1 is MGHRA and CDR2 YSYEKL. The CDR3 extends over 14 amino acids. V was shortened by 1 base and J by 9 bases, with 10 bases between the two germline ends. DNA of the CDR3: TGCGCCAGCAGCCAAGTTGGGAGCCTTTCACCCCTCCACTTT. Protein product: CASSQVGSLSPLHF.

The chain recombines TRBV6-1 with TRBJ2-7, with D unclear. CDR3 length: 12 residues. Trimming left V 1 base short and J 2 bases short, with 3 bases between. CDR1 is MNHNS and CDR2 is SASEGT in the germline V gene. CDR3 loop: CASSEVPYEQYF. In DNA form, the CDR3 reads TGTGCCAGCAGTGAAGTTCCCTACGAGCAGTACTTC.

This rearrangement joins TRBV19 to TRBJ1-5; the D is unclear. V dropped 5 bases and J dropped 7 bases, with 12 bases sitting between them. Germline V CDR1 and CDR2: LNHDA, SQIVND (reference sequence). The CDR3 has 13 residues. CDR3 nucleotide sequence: TGTGCCAGTAGTGTTCAGGTTCTGCAGCCCCAGCATTTT. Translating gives CASSVQVLQPQHF.